This TCR beta chain was recovered during a study of OX40 agonist ivuxolimab in advanced cancers. Study-wide background: An agonistic anti-OX40 (CD134) antibody, ivuxolimab, was used to treat the patients. Age averaged around 60 years (range about 23 to 80), and just over 80% were male.

Only in-frame clones appear in the TCRdb table, and some are missing; sequencing was by immunoSEQ multiplex PCR. The sample gives about 35,000 clones, roughly three quarters of which show up once; just over 14% is in the top ten. From germline, CDR1 is SNHLY and CDR2 FYNNEI. This CDR3 spans 12 amino acids. V dropped 11 bases and J dropped 0 bases, with 8 bases sitting between them. This clone was recorded once. Patients had blood sampled at baseline and again on cycle 4 day 1 and cycle 7 day 1. The genes are TRBV2 and TRBJ2-1; maybe TRBD2 (6 bases). Sequencing was performed on CD4+ or CD8+ T cells sorted from blood, taken in a trial of the OX40 agonist ivuxolimab. The source is an adult with an advanced solid tumor such as melanoma, head and neck, liver or kidney cancer. CDR3 in amino acids: CAGGASYNEQFF. As DNA, the CDR3 is TGTGCCGGAGGGGCCTCCTACAATGAGCAGTTCTTC.